This T cell receptor beta chain was captured in a study of T cells in localized non-small cell lung cancer. Study-wide results and limits: Compared with tumor, uninvolved adjacent lung displayed greater T cell clonality, ranking highest overall. Adjacent lung had a median around 60 of the 100 largest tumor clones. An association was observed between higher blood T cell density and longer overall survival. A single tumor region was sequenced, leaving heterogeneity possible.

A note on this clone: What it binds is not known.

TCRdb's table, derived via immunoSEQ multiplex PCR, lists solely in-frame clones and lacks some. Of around 79,000 clones in the sample, less than 85% were seen once. The germline V gene has CDR1 SNHLY and CDR2 FYNNEI. The V end was cut by 6 bases, the J end by 5 bases, with 10 bases between. This CDR3 spans 13 amino acids. This chain connects TRBV2 to TRBJ2-2; D remains unclear. The origin of this receptor is a man aged 40 to 69 with stage II squamous cell lung carcinoma. This material consisted of PBMCs, taken before any cancer treatment. The CDR3 loop is CASRESWTGELFF. CDR3 DNA: TGTGCCAGCAGAGAAAGCTGGACCGGGGAGCTGTTTTTT.